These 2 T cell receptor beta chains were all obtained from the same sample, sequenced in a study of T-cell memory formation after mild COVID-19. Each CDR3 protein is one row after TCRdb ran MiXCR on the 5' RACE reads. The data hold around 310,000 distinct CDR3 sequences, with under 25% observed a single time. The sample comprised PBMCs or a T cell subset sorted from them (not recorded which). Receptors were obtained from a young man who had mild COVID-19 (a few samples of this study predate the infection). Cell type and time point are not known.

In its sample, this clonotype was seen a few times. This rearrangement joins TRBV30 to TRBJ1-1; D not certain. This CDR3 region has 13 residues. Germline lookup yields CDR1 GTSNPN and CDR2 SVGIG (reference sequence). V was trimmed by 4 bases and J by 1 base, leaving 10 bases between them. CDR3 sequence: CAWTSGRNTEAFF. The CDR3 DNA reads TGTGCCTGGACCTCCGGGAGGAACACTGAAGCTTTCTTT.

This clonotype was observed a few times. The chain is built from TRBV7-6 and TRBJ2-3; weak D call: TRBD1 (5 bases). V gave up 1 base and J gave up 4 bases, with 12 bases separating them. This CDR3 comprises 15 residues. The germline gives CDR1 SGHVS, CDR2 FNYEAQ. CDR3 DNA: TGTGCCAGCAGCTTAGGTGCCAGGGTGGCAGATACGCAGTATTTT. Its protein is CASSLGARVADTQYF. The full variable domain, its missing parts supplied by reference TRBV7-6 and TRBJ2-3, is GAGVSQSPRYKVTKRGQDVALRCDPISGHVSLYWYRQALGQGPEFLTYFNYEAQQDKSGLPNDRFSAERPEGSISTLTIQRTEQRDSAMYRCASSLGARVADTQYFGPGTRLTVL.